These 13 T cell receptor beta chains share one sample of origin, sequenced in a study of T cells in localized non-small cell lung cancer. Libraries were prepared by immunoSEQ multiplex PCR; TCRdb keeps only in-frame clonotypes and omits some of them. The sample carries 25,000 to 35,000 clones, about nine tenths recorded once. The sample consisted of PBMCs, taken before any cancer treatment. Every receptor here comes from a man between 40 and 69 years old with stage II lung adenocarcinoma.

This rearrangement joins TRBV10-2 to TRBJ2-7; D ambiguous. This CDR3 spans 11 amino acids. Looked up from germline, CDR1 is WSHSY and CDR2 is SAAADI. The germline V and J ends were trimmed by 6 bases and 4 bases, with 7 bases remaining between them. CDR3 sequence (DNA): TGCGCCAGCAGGTCCGGGTACGAGCAGTACTTC. Translated, it gives CASRSGYEQYF.

The V and J genes are TRBV27 and TRBJ1-1; tentative D call: TRBD1 (6 bases). The length of the CDR3 is 15 residues. Germline V gene data show CDR1 as MNHEY and CDR2 as SMNVEV (reference sequence). Trimming cost V 0 bases and J 1 base, with 9 bases left between them. CDR3: CASSLSSRGNTEAFF. In nucleotides, the CDR3 is TGTGCCAGCAGTTTATCGAGCAGGGGGAACACTGAAGCTTTCTTT.

The chain recombines TRBV11-2 with TRBJ1-3; D gene uncertain. V lost 4 bases to trimming and J lost 1 base, with 14 bases between them. The V gene's germline CDR1 is SGHAT and CDR2 FQNNGV. This CDR3 region has 16 residues. The CDR3 DNA reads as TGTGCCAGCAGCTCTCTCGGCACGACGTCTGGAAACACCATATATTTT. The encoded protein is CASSSLGTTSGNTIYF. The complete variable domain, with remaining parts taken from reference TRBV11-2 and TRBJ1-3, reads EAGVAQSPRYKIIEKRQSVAFWCNPISGHATLYWYQQILGQGPKLLIQFQNNGVVDDSQLPKDRFSAERLKGVDSTLKIQPAKLEDSAVYLCASSSLGTTSGNTIYFGEGSWLTVV.

The gene calls are TRBV11-3 and TRBJ2-2; D not certain. The V end lost 1 base, the J end lost 1 base, and 4 bases lay between the germline ends. The germline gives CDR1 SGHNT, CDR2 YENEEA. This CDR3 has 14 residues. The CDR3 loop is CASSLVRNTGELFF. CDR3 nucleotides: TGTGCCAGCAGCTTAGTCAGGAACACCGGGGAGCTGTTTTTT.

The chain employs TRBV7-9 and TRBJ1-5; 7 positions match TRBD1. The germline V gene has CDR1 SEHNR and CDR2 FQNEAQ (reference sequence). V dropped 3 bases and J dropped 7; count of bases not matched to a gene: 3. The CDR3 contains 13 residues. The CDR3: CASSFDRAQPQHF. Here the CDR3 DNA reads TGTGCCAGCAGCTTCGACAGGGCCCAGCCCCAGCATTTT.

The chain couples TRBV5-1 to TRBJ2-3; D is ambiguous. This CDR3 is 12 amino acids long. Between the trimmed V and J ends, which lost 3 bases and 2 bases, there was a span of 4 bases. The V gene's germline CDR1 is SGHRS and CDR2 YFSETQ. CDR3 residues: CASSWATDTQYF. Here the CDR3 DNA reads TGCGCCAGCAGCTGGGCCACAGATACGCAGTATTTT.

This clone was observed once. This sequence joins TRBV4-2 and TRBJ2-1; 10 nucleotides match TRBD2. The CDR3 loop spans 14 amino acids. The V segment lost 1 base and the J segment 9 bases; nucleotides outside the gene matches: 3. In germline, CDR1 is LGHNA, CDR2 YNFKEQ. Here the CDR3 reads CASSQGLAGVEQFF. The CDR3 DNA reads TGTGCCAGCAGCCAAGGGCTAGCGGGAGTTGAGCAGTTCTTC.

The chain uses TRBV7-3 and TRBJ2-3; 7 positions agree with TRBD1. The CDR3 is made up of 13 amino acids. Looked up from germline, CDR1 is SGHTA and CDR2 is FQGTGA. Losses at the gene ends were 4 bases for V and 5 bases for J; bases not matched to a gene: 3. CDR3 protein: CASSSQGEDTQYF. The CDR3 DNA reads TGTGCCAGCAGCTCCCAGGGGGAAGATACGCAGTATTTT.

J is TRBJ1-1 and V is TRBV5-1; D unresolved. The germline V and J ends were trimmed by 0 bases and 8 bases, with 8 bases remaining between them. There are 12 residues in the CDR3. Germline V gene sequence: CDR1 SGHRS, CDR2 YFSETQ. Written as DNA, the CDR3 is TGCGCCAGCAGCTTGGATGGACTAGAAGCTTTCTTT. Translated: CASSLDGLEAFF. The entire variable domain, with the rest obtained from reference TRBV5-1 and TRBJ1-1, is as follows: KAGVTQTPRYLIKTRGQQVTLSCSPISGHRSVSWYQQTPGQGLQFLFEYFSETQRNKGNFPGRFSGRQFSNSRSEMNVSTLELGDSALYLCASSLDGLEAFFGQGTRLTVV.

The gene calls are TRBV27 and TRBJ1-2, with 10 bases fitting TRBD1. The germline V gene encodes CDR1 MNHEY and CDR2 SMNVEV (reference sequence). The V and J ends lost 7 bases and 8 bases, in that order; junction bases with no gene match: 13. The CDR3 is 15 residues long. The CDR3 here is CASMPGQGTRQGYTF. In nucleotides, the CDR3 is TGTGCCAGCATGCCGGGACAGGGGACGCGGCAAGGCTACACCTTC.

The gene calls are TRBV18 and TRBJ1-4; 10 bases are a match to TRBD1. V shed 6 bases, J shed 6 bases, and the junction held 4 bases outside the gene matches. The CDR3 length is 14 residues. In germline, CDR1 is KGHSH, CDR2 LQKENI. The CDR3 spells CASSVTGGYEKLFF. The DNA of the CDR3 is TGTGCCAGCTCCGTGACAGGGGGCTATGAAAAACTGTTTTTT.

The chain uses TRBV29-1 and TRBJ2-7; 9 nucleotides agree with TRBD1. CDR1 and CDR2 (germline): SQVTM, ANQGSEA. This CDR3 comprises 19 residues. V gave up 7 bases and J gave up 4 bases; unmatched junction bases: 26. CDR3 nucleotide sequence: TGCAGCGCTACCGTGGTCCGGGACAGGGTTGGTCCTAGGGGTTACGAGCAGTACTTC. Protein: CSATVVRDRVGPRGYEQYF.

The CDR3 sequence: CASSLWAGGQETQYF. The CDR3 DNA reads TGTGCCAGCAGCTTATGGGCGGGAGGACAAGAGACCCAGTACTTC. The chain is built from TRBV5-4 and TRBJ2-5, with TRBD2 identical over 8 bases. The germline gives CDR1 SGHNT, CDR2 YYREEE (reference sequence). This CDR3 spans 15 amino acids. With 2 bases clipped from V and 2 bases from J, the junction kept 5 bases outside the gene matches.